The source of this T cell receptor beta chain is a study of graft-versus-host responses after intestinal transplantation. Study as a whole: Transplants were multivisceral, liver-intestinal, or isolated intestinal. Each patient got anti-thymocyte globulin induction, then tacrolimus and steroids for around three years. Study-level findings and limits: Peak levels of circulating GvH clones tracked with early post-transplant HvG declines.

Assay: immunoSEQ multiplex PCR; the TCRdb copy retains only in-frame clones and omits some. The profile shows approximately 110,000 clones, roughly 93% of them singletons. To note about this clone: The antigen is not known.

The CDR3 length is 18 residues. The germline gives CDR1 LNHDA, CDR2 SQIVND (reference sequence). V lost 5 bases, J lost 2 bases, and 25 bases lay in between. This clonotype originated in a human donor who was the organ donor for an intestinal transplant. The source material was unstimulated CD8+ T cells sorted from spleen or lymph node cells, sampled before transplant. This chain links TRBV19 with TRBJ2-7; D is tentatively TRBD1 or TRBD2 (5 bases each). Written as DNA, the CDR3 is TGTGCCAGTAGTCCCGGAGTGTCAGGGCGAGGGCTTCCCTACGAGCAGTACTTC. Protein sequence: CASSPGVSGRGLPYEQYF.